A single sample gave rise to the 10 T cell receptor beta chains below, sequenced in a study of blood T cells in healthy people across ages. The use of a sample-barcoded 5' primer and a J-beta primer mix characterized a second PCR of roughly 7 to 12 cycles. TCRdb called the 5' RACE reads again in MiXCR, with one record for every CDR3 protein. The table lists about 900,000 distinct CDR3 sequences, about 48% of them singletons, with around an eighth in the top ten. Input material: blood. The receptors derive from a man under 40 in good health.

CDR3 sequence: CASSQDDMVTGELFF. In DNA, the CDR3 is TGTGCCAGCAGCCAGGATGACATGGTAACCGGGGAGCTGTTTTTT. This chain connects TRBV3-1 to TRBJ2-2, with D hard to call. The CDR3 extends over 15 amino acids. Looked up from germline, CDR1 is LGHDT and CDR2 is YNNKEL (reference sequence). V lost 3 bases and J 5 bases, leaving 13 bases between the germline ends.

This clonotype was counted a few times. The chain is built from TRBV6-5 and TRBJ2-5; perhaps TRBD1 as D (6 bases). There are 12 residues in the CDR3. Trimming pared 5 bases from V and 5 bases from J, leaving 9 bases between. Germline CDR1 and CDR2: MNHEY and SVGAGI. CDR3 protein: CASSGTIETQYF. CDR3 coding DNA: TGTGCCAGCAGTGGGACAATCGAGACCCAGTACTTC.

The table lists this clonotype with a few counts. This rearrangement joins TRBV9 to TRBJ2-3; D is possibly TRBD1 (6 bases). The germline V and J ends were trimmed by 0 bases and 0 bases, with 11 bases remaining between them. The CDR3 sequence is 16 residues long. Germline CDR1 is SGDLS and CDR2 is YYNGEE. The CDR3 loop is CASSVEGTHSTDTQYF. The CDR3 nucleotides are TGTGCCAGCAGCGTAGAAGGGACACATAGCACAGATACGCAGTATTTT.

CDR3 protein: CASSFDRQAPGEEQFF. CDR3 DNA: TGTGCCAGCAGTTTCGACCGACAGGCTCCGGGGGAGGAGCAGTTCTTC. This sequence joins TRBV6-2 or TRBV6-3 and TRBJ2-1; D tentatively reads TRBD1 or TRBD2 (6 bases each). V was cut by 4 bases and J by 10 bases, with 23 bases left in between. Germline V gene sequence: CDR1 MNHEY, CDR2 SVGEGT. CDR3 length equals 16 residues.

The rearrangement uses TRBV27 and TRBJ1-2; 8 nucleotides match TRBD1. CDR1 is MNHEY and CDR2 is SMNVEV in the germline V gene (reference sequence). The CDR3 contains 14 residues. Losses at the gene ends were 6 bases for V and 4 bases for J; bases not matched to a gene: 7. The DNA for the CDR3 is TGTGCCAGCAGAGAAAGGGACAGGCCCTATGGCTACACCTTC. Residues: CASRERDRPYGYTF.

On this clonotype: At one boundary the junction diverges from the germline segment, which might be a read error. This chain connects TRBV14 to TRBJ2-1, with D maybe TRBD1 (6 bases). The CDR3 is 16 amino acids. From germline, CDR1 is SGHDN and CDR2 FVKESK. The CDR3 sequence is CASSQLQGYSYSEQFF. The DNA for the CDR3 is TGTGCCAGCAGCCAACTACAGGGATACTCCTACAGTGAGCAGTTCTTC.

This chain joins TRBV7-2 and TRBJ1-1; D is uncertain. V was clipped by 3 bases and J by 1 base, with 9 bases between them. The V gene's germline CDR1 is SGHTA and CDR2 FQGNSA. CDR3 length equals 14 residues. CDR3 DNA: TGTGCCAGCAGCTTTTCTACCGCGAACACTGAAGCTTTCTTT. Protein: CASSFSTANTEAFF. Together with reference TRBV7-2 and TRBJ1-1, the CDR3 gives the full variable domain: GAGVSQSPSNKVTEKGKDVELRCDPISGHTALYWYRQSLGQGLEFLIYFQGNSAPDKSGLPSDRFSAERTGGSVSTLTIQRTQQEDSAVYLCASSFSTANTEAFFGQGTRLTVV.

The J gene is TRBJ1-2, the V gene TRBV6-1; 7 bases are a match to TRBD1. The CDR3 is 13 amino acids. CDR1 is MNHNS and CDR2 is SASEGT in the germline V gene. V lost 7 bases and J lost 2; bases outside the gene matches: 4. The DNA for the CDR3 is TGTGCCAGCACCGTGGACAGGAACTATGGCTACACCTTC. Its protein is CASTVDRNYGYTF.

This clonotype was seen a handful of times. V gene TRBV11-2 combines with J gene TRBJ2-3; D is undetermined. Germline V lookup: CDR1 SGHAT, CDR2 FQNNGV. CDR3 length: 13 amino acids. The V end was cut by 0 bases, the J end by 6 bases, with 7 bases between. CDR3 in amino acids: CASSLDPRDTQYF. CDR3 DNA: TGTGCCAGCAGCTTAGATCCGAGGGATACGCAGTATTTT.

In this sample, this clonotype turned up a few times. The chain has TRBV7-2 and TRBJ2-5; D is tentatively TRBD1 or TRBD2 (5 bases each). Germline V gene data show CDR1 as SGHTA and CDR2 as FQGNSA. The CDR3 is 15 amino acids. V was pared by 1 base and J by 4 bases, with 13 bases between. CDR3 bases: TGTGCCAGCAGCTTAGGTGGGGGTGGTGTAGAGACCCAGTACTTC. Translating gives CASSLGGGGVETQYF.